The rows below give T cell receptor beta chains drawn from one sample of a study of T-cell memory formation after mild COVID-19. From the 5' RACE reads, TCRdb called clonotypes with MiXCR, one entry per CDR3 protein. Altogether hundreds of thousands of distinct CDR3 sequences are present, approximately 15% being singletons, with the ten largest covering around 22%. The sample comprised PBMCs or a T cell subset sorted from them (not recorded which). The source of these receptors is a young man who had mild COVID-19 (a few samples of this study predate the infection). Cell type and time point are not known. CDR3s include the opening cysteine and the closing phenylalanine or tryptophan. Each record gives: D gene, V gene, clone size, J gene, CDR3 protein, CDR3 DNA. D genes are given only for firm matches. Size tells how often a clone was seen (once, few, many) or the class of an expanded clone, and some rows leave it out.

>.|TRBV19|.|TRBJ1-1
CASRKHDSEAFF
TGTGCCAGTAGAAAACATGACAGTGAAGCTTTCTTT
>.|TRBV7-2|many|TRBJ2-7
CASSLNQRDVEYF
TGTGCCAGCAGCTTAAATCAAAGGGATGTGGAGTACTTC
>.|TRBV5-6|many|TRBJ2-5
CASSLAVGETQYF
TGTGCCAGCAGCTTGGCCGTTGGGGAGACCCAGTACTTC
>.|TRBV27|few|TRBJ1-1
CASFGFGGPGKAFF
TGTGCCAGCTTTGGTTTCGGAGGGCCAGGAAAAGCTTTCTTT
>.|TRBV6-5|few|TRBJ1-5
CASSYSIRGNQPQHF
TGTGCCAGCAGTTACTCGATTAGGGGAAATCAGCCCCAGCATTTT
>.|TRBV7-2|many|TRBJ2-3
CASSLFGTDTQYF
TGTGCCAGCAGCCTTTTTGGCACAGATACGCAGTATTTT
>.|TRBV27|.|TRBJ1-1
CASSLLWGGRPGNTEAFF
TGTGCCAGCAGTTTGTTGTGGGGTGGAAGACCCGGGAACACTGAAGCTTTCTTT
>.|TRBV7-9|few|TRBJ2-5
CASSLVAGIQETQYF
TGTGCCAGCAGCTTGGTGGCCGGGATCCAAGAGACCCAGTACTTC
>.|TRBV12-3/TRBV12-4|few|TRBJ2-3
CASSVVRRDTQYF
TGTGCCAGCAGTGTGGTTCGTCGGGATACGCAGTATTTT
>.|TRBV12-3/TRBV12-4|.|TRBJ2-1
CASRGLASSYNEQFF
TGTGCCAGCAGGGGGTTGGCCTCCTCCTACAATGAGCAGTTCTTC
>.|TRBV7-9|.|TRBJ2-7
CASSPVVVPYEQYF
TGTGCCAGCAGCCCAGTTGTGGTCCCTTACGAGCAGTACTTC
>TRBD1|TRBV6-6|many|TRBJ1-2
CASGTGGAWYGYTF
TGTGCCAGCGGAACAGGGGGCGCGTGGTATGGCTACACCTTC
>.|TRBV20-1|.|TRBJ1-2
CSARDLKDTYGYTF
TGCAGTGCTAGAGATCTGAAGGATACCTATGGCTACACCTTC
>.|TRBV20-1|many|TRBJ1-6
CSASLGVPLHF
TGCAGTGCTAGTTTAGGGGTTCCCCTCCACTTT
>.|TRBV18|.|TRBJ1-5
CASSLYRDGNQPQHF
TGTGCCAGCTCACTTTACCGGGACGGCAATCAGCCCCAGCATTTT
>.|TRBV7-7|few|TRBJ2-5
CASSPTMGQETQYF
TGTGCTAGCAGCCCCACAATGGGACAAGAGACCCAGTACTTC
>.|TRBV20-1|few|TRBJ2-1
CSARSAGLHNEQFF
TGCAGTGCTAGATCGGCAGGCCTCCACAATGAGCAGTTCTTC
>.|TRBV7-2|.|TRBJ1-2
CASSLGATNYGYTF
TGTGCCAGCAGCTTAGGGGCCACTAACTATGGCTACACCTTC
>.|TRBV4-3|many|TRBJ2-6
CASSLRVISGANVLTF
TGCGCCAGCAGCCTGAGAGTTATCTCTGGGGCCAACGTCCTGACTTTC
>TRBD2|TRBV20-1|.|TRBJ2-1
CSARHPGGGAYNEQFF
TGCAGTGCTAGACACCCGGGGGGAGGCGCGTACAATGAGCAGTTCTTC
>.|TRBV7-3|few|TRBJ1-1
CASSSDSQNTEAFF
TGTGCCAGCAGCTCGGACAGCCAGAACACTGAAGCTTTCTTT
>.|TRBV7-8|few|TRBJ1-4
CASSLARRGGGEKLFF
TGTGCCAGCAGCTTAGCGCGGAGGGGAGGAGGTGAAAAACTGTTTTTT
>.|TRBV7-9|few|TRBJ1-5
CASSFSRQPQHF
TGTGCCAGCAGCTTTTCTCGGCAGCCCCAGCATTTT
>TRBD2|TRBV4-2|.|TRBJ2-3
CASSQGNSGSTDTQYF
TGTGCCAGCAGCCAAGGGAATAGCGGGAGCACAGATACGCAGTATTTT
>.|TRBV20-1|few|TRBJ1-3
CSARGPPGNTIYF
TGCAGTGCTAGGGGACCTCCTGGAAACACCATATATTTT
>.|TRBV5-1|many|TRBJ1-1
CASSLAGTTGTEAFF
TGCGCCAGCAGCTTAGCCGGGACTACCGGCACTGAAGCTTTCTTT
>.|TRBV7-8|.|TRBJ2-3
CASSFQTDTQYF
TGTGCCAGCAGCTTTCAAACAGATACGCAGTATTTT
>TRBD2|TRBV20-1|.|TRBJ2-5
CSASDLGRGETQYF
TGCAGTGCTAGTGATCTGGGGAGGGGAGAGACCCAGTACTTC
>.|TRBV6-5|few|TRBJ1-3
CASSPRGDTGNTIYF
TGTGCCAGCAGTCCTAGGGGAGACACTGGAAACACCATATATTTT
>TRBD2|TRBV7-9|.|TRBJ2-1
CASRAGGYNEQFF
TGTGCCAGCAGAGCGGGGGGATACAATGAGCAGTTCTTC
>TRBD1|TRBV18|.|TRBJ1-5
CASFRDRNQPQHF
TGTGCCAGCTTCCGGGACAGAAATCAGCCCCAGCATTTT
>TRBD2|TRBV18|few|TRBJ2-5
CASSPPREGGETQYF
TGTGCCAGCTCACCGCCCAGGGAGGGTGGTGAGACCCAGTACTTC
>TRBD2|TRBV5-1|few|TRBJ2-1
CASSLTGLAGAEQFF
TGCGCCAGCAGCCTAACAGGACTAGCGGGGGCAGAGCAGTTCTTC
>TRBD2|TRBV9|few|TRBJ2-3
CASSVGRASGGADTQYF
TGTGCCAGCAGCGTAGGCCGGGCTAGCGGGGGGGCAGATACGCAGTATTTT
>.|TRBV5-1|few|TRBJ2-7
CASSLQGNWRYEQYF
TGCGCCAGCAGCTTGCAGGGGAATTGGCGGTACGAGCAGTACTTC